This T cell receptor beta chain was sequenced in a study of cytomegalovirus exposure and HLA in healthy donors. Overall study context: Clustering assigned approximately 79% of the 350 to 450 genotyped donors to the Caucasian-associated ancestry cluster.

Study-wide findings and caveats: Most TCR sequences were seen very rarely across donors, but some public TCRs occurred in many. TCR beta V segments were, for the most part, productive about 87% or about 30% of the time in an earlier analysis. Some highly shared sequence variants likely arose as a pipeline artifact.

PCR primers comprised 60 Vbeta and 13 Jbeta primers. The repertoire was sequenced with immunoSEQ multiplex PCR; TCRdb's copy has only in-frame clones and lacks some. The sample carries 200,000 to 250,000 clones, roughly 80% recorded once. This clone has a handful of counts. Its antigen is unidentified. CDR3 length: 12 residues. V was pared by 7 bases and J by 7 bases, with 10 bases between. Germline loops: CDR1 MNHEY, CDR2 SVGAGI. The J gene is TRBJ1-4, the V gene TRBV6-5; D is undetermined. The receptor comes from a young man in good health and CMV-seronegative. Sequencing used PBMCs. CDR3 amino acids: CASMGIGEKLFF. In DNA, the CDR3 is TGTGCCAGCATGGGCATCGGTGAAAAACTGTTTTTT.